This T cell receptor (beta chain) comes out of a study of cytomegalovirus exposure and HLA in healthy donors. Study-level background: According to later analysis, the same platform produced the approximately 120 validation and around 730 first-cohort repertoires.

Findings and limits, study-wide: Most sequenced TCRs were rare (though some public TCRs occurred in many donors). Among TCR beta chains, those listed as cytomegalovirus-associated numbered under 200.

On this clone: What it recognizes is unknown.

CDR1 and CDR2 (germline): LGHNA, YNFKEQ. Trimming pared 1 base from V and 6 bases from J, leaving 10 bases between. This CDR3 is 14 amino acids long. The donors were members of the roughly 120-subject validation cohort (separate from the roughly 700-subject first cohort). Clones were sequenced by immunoSEQ multiplex PCR, and TCRdb holds only the in-frame ones, with some missing. The sample carries 200,000 or so clones, approximately 84% recorded once. The chain links TRBV4-2 to TRBJ2-1; tentative D call: TRBD2 (5 bases). The sample taken for sequencing was PBMCs. The TCR sequence derives from a man aged 18-30 years in good health and CMV-seropositive. CDR3: CASSQGASSNEQFF. CDR3 bases: TGTGCCAGCAGCCAAGGTGCTAGCTCCAATGAGCAGTTCTTC.